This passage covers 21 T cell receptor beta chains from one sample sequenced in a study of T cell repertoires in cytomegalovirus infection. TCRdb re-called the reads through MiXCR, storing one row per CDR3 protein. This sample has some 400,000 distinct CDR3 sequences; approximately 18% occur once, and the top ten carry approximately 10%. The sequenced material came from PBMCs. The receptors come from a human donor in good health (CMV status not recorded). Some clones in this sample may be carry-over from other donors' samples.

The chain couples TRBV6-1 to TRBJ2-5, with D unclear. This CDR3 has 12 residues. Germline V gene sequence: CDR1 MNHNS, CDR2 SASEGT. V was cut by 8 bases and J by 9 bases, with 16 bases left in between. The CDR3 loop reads CASGPANSAQYF. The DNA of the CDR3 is TGTGCCAGCGGGCCCGCCAATTCGGCCCAGTACTTC.

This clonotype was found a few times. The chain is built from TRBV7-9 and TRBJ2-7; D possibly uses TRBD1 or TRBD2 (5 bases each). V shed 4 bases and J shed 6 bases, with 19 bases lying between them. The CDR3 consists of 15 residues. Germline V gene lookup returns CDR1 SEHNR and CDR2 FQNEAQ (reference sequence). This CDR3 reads CASSSPVGVSREQYF. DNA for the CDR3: TGTGCCAGCAGCTCCCCTGTGGGGGTAAGCCGCGAGCAGTACTTC.

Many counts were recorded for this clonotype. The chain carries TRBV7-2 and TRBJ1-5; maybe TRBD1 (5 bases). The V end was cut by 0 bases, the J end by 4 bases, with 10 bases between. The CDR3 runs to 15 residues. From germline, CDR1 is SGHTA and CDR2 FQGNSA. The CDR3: CASSLAPGGNQPQHF. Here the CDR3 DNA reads TGTGCCAGCAGCTTAGCCCCCGGGGGAAATCAGCCCCAGCATTTT.

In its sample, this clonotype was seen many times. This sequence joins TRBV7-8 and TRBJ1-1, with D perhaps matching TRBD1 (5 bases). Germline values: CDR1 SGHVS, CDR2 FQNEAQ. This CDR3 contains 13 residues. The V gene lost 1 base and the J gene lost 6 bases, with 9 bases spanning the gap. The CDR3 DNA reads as TGTGCCAGCAGCTTAGATACGGGGGCTGAAGCTTTCTTT. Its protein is CASSLDTGAEAFF.

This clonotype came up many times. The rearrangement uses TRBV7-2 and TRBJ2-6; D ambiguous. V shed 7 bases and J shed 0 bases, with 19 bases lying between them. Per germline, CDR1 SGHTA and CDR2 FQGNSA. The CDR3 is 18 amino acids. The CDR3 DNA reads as TGTGCCAGCACCTTTTCCGGACGGACCCTCTCTGGGGCCAACGTCCTGACTTTC. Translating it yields CASTFSGRTLSGANVLTF.

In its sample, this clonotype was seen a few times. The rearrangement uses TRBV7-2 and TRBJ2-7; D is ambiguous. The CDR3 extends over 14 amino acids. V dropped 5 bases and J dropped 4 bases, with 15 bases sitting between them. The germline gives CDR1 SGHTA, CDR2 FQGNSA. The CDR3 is CASSPVSFDYEQYF. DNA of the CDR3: TGTGCCAGCAGCCCCGTTTCGTTTGATTACGAGCAGTACTTC.

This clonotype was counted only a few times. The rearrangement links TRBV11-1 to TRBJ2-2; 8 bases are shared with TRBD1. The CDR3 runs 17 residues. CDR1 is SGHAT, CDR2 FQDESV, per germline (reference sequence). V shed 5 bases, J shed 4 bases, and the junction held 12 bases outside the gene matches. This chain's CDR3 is CASSRKRTGFGTGELFF. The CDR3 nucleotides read TGTGCCAGCAGCCGCAAGCGGACAGGGTTTGGCACCGGGGAGCTGTTTTTT.

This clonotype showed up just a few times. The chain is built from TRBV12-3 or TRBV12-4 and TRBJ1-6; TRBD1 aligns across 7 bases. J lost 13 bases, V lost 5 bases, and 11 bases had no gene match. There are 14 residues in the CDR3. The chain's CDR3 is CASSQGTAGSPLHF. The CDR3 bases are TGTGCCAGCAGTCAAGGGACAGCCGGGTCCCCCCTCCACTTT.

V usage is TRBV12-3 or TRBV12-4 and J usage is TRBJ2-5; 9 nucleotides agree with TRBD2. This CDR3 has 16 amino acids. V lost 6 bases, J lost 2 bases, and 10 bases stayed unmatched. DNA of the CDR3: TGTGCCAGCAGCCTGGCGCTAGCGGGGTCTCAAGAGACCCAGTACTTC. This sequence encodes CASSLALAGSQETQYF.

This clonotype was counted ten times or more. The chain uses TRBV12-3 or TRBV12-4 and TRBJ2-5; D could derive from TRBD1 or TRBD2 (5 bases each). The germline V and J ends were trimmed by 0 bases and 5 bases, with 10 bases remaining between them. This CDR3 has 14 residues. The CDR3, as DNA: TGTGCCAGCAGTTTAGCCCTCTGGGGGGAGACCCAGTACTTC. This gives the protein CASSLALWGETQYF.

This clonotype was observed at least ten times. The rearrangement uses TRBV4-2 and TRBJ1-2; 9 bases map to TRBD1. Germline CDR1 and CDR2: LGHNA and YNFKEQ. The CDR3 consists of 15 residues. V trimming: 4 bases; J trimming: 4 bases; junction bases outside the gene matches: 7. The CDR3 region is CASSPPGTGTYGYTF. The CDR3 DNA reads TGTGCCAGCAGCCCTCCCGGGACAGGGACCTATGGCTACACCTTC.

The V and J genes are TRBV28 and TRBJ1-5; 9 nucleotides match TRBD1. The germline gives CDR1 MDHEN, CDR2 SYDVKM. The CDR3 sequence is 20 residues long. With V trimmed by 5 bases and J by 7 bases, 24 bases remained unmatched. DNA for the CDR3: TGTGCCAGCAGTCCGATTGGGGGAACCGCCGGGACAGGGTTAGGCCAGCCCCAGCATTTT. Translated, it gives CASSPIGGTAGTGLGQPQHF.

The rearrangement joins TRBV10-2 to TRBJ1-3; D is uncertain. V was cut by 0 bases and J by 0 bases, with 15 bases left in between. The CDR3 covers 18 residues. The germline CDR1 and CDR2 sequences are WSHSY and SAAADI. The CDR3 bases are TGCGCCAGCAGTGAGTCGACGAGAATTACCTTCTCTGGAAACACCATATATTTT. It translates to CASSESTRITFSGNTIYF.

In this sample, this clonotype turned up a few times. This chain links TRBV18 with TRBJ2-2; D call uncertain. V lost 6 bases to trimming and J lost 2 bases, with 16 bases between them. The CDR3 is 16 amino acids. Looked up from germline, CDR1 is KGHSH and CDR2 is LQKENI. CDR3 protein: CASSPFSIFNTGELFF. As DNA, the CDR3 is TGTGCCAGCTCGCCATTTAGCATTTTCAACACCGGGGAGCTGTTTTTT.

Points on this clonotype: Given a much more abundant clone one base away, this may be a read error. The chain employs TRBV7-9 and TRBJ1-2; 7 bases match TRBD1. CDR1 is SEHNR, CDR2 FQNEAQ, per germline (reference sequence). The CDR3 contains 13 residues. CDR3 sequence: CACSLKGAGRYTF. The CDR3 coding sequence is TGTGCCTGCAGCTTAAAGGGGGCAGGGCGCTACACCTTC.

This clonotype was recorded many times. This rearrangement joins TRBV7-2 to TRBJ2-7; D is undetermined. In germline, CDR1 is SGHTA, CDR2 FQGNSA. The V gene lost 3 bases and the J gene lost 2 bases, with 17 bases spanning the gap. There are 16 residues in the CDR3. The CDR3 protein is CASSFDSSSLPYEQYF. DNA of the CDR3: TGTGCCAGCAGCTTTGATTCATCCTCCCTCCCCTACGAGCAGTACTTC.

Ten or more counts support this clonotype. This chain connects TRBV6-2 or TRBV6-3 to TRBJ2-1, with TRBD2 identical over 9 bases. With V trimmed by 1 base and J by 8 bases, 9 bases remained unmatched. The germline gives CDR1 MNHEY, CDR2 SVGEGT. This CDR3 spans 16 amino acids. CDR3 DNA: TGTGCCAGCAGTTACTTAGGCGGGGGGGCGCTTGATGAGCAGTTCTTC. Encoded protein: CASSYLGGGALDEQFF.

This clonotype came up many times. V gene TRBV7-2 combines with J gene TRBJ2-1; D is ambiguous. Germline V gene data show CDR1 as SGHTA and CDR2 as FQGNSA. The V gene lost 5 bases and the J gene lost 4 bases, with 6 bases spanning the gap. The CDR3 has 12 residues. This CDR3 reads CASSHPYNEQFF. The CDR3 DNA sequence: TGTGCCAGCAGCCACCCATACAATGAGCAGTTCTTC.

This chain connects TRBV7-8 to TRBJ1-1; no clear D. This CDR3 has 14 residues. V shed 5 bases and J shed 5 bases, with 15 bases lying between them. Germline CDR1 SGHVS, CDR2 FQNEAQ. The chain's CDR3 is CASSPVDLYTEAFF. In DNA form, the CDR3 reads TGTGCCAGCAGCCCGGTGGACCTTTATACTGAAGCTTTCTTT.

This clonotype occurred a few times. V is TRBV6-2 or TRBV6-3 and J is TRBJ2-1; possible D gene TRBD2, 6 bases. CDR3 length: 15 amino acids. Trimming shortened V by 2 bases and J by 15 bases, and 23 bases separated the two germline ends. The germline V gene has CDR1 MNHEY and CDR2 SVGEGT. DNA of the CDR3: TGTGCCAGCAGTTACGTCCCGGGGGTCGTAAGGAGGCCGTTCTTC. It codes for CASSYVPGVVRRPFF.

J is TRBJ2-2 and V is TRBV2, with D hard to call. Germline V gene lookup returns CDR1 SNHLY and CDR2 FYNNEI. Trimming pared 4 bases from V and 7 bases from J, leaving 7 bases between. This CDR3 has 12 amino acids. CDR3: CASSAAGGELFF. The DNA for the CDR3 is TGTGCCAGCAGTGCAGCCGGCGGGGAGCTGTTTTTT.